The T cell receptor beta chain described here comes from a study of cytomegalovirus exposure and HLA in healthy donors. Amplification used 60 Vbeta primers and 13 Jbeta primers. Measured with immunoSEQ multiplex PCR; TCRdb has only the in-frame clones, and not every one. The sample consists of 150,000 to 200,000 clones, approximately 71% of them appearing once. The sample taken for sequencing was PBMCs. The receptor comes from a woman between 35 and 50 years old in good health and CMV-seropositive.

The CDR3: CASKGLGEGNQPQHF. The CDR3, as DNA: TGTGCCAGCAAGGGGTTAGGGGAGGGCAATCAGCCCCAGCATTTT. The gene calls are TRBV27 and TRBJ1-5, with D possibly matching TRBD1 (5 bases). The length of the CDR3 is 15 residues. The germline V gene has CDR1 MNHEY and CDR2 SMNVEV (reference sequence). Trimming left V 7 bases short and J 2 bases short, with 15 bases between.